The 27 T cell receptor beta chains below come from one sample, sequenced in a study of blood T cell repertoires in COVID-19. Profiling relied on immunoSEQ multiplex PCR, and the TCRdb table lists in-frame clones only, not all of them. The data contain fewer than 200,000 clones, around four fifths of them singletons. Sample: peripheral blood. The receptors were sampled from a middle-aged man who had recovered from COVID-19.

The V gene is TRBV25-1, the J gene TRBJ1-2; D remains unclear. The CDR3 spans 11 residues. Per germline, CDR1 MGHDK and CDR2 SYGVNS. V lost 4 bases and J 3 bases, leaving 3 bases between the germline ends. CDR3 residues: CASSVDYGYTF. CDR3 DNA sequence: TGTGCCAGCAGTGTCGACTATGGCTACACCTTC.

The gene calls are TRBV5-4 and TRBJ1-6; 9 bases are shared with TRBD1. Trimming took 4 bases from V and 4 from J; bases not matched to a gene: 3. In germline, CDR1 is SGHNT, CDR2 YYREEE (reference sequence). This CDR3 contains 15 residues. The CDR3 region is CASSGGTGYNSPLHF. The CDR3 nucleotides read TGTGCCAGCAGCGGGGGGACAGGGTATAATTCACCCCTCCACTTT.

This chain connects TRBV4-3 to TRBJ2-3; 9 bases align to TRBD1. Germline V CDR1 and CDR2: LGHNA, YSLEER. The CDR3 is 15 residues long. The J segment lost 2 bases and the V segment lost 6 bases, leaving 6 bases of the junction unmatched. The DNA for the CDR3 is TGCGCCAGCAGTCAGGGACAGGGATTCACAGATACGCAGTATTTT. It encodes CASSQGQGFTDTQYF.

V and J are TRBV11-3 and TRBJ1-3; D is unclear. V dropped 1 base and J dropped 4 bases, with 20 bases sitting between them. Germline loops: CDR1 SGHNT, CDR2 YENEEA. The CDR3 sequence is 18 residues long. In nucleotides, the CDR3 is TGTGCCAGCAGCTTAGGAGGGTCAGATACTGGCGCCGGAAACACCATATATTTT. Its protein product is CASSLGGSDTGAGNTIYF.

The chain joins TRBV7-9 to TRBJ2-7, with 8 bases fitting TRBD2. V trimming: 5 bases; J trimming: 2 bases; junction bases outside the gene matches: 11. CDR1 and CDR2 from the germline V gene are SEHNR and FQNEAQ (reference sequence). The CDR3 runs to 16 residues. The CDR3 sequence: CASSPSSGRKTYEQYF. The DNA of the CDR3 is TGTGCCAGCAGCCCCTCTAGCGGGCGTAAAACCTACGAGCAGTACTTC.

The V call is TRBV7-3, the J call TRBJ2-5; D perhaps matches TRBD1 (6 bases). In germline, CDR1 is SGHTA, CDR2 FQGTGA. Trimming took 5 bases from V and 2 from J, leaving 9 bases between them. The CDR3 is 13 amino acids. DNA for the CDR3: TGTGCCAGCAGCACGGGACATCAAGAGACCCAGTACTTC. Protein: CASSTGHQETQYF.

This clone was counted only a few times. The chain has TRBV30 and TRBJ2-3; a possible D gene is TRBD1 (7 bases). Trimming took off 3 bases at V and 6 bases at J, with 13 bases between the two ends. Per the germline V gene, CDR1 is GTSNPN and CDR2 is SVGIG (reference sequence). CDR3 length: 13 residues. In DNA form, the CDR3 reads TGTGCCTGGAGCAGGGGGGACGGGGATACGCAGTATTTT. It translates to CAWSRGDGDTQYF.

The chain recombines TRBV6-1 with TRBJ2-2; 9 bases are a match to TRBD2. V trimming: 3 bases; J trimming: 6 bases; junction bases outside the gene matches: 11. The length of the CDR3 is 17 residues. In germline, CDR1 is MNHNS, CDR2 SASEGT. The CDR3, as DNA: TGTGCCAGCAGTGACCCCCTCGGCGGGGGGGCGTCCGGGGAGCTGTTTTTT. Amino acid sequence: CASSDPLGGGASGELFF.

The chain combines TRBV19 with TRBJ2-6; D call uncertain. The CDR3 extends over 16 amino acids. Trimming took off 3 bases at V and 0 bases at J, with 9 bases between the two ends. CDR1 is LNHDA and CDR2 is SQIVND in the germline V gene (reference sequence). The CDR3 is CASSISGSSGANVLTF. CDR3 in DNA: TGTGCCAGTAGTATTTCAGGCAGCTCTGGGGCCAACGTCCTGACTTTC.

In nucleotides, the CDR3 is TGTGCCAGTAGTATAGTTTTGCGGCAGGCCCTCCAGGGAGCTTTCTTT. Its translation is CASSIVLRQALQGAFF. This chain uses TRBV19 with TRBJ1-1; the D gene is possibly TRBD1 (5 bases). Trimming cost V 1 base and J 10 bases, with 22 bases left between them. The CDR3 length is 16 residues. Germline V gene data show CDR1 as LNHDA and CDR2 as SQIVND (reference sequence).

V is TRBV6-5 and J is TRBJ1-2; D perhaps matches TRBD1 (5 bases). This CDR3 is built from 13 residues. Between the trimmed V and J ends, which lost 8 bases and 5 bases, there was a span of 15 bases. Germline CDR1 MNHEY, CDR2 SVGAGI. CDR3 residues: CASSDTGSYGYTF. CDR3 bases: TGTGCCAGCTCAGATACAGGAAGTTATGGCTACACCTTC.

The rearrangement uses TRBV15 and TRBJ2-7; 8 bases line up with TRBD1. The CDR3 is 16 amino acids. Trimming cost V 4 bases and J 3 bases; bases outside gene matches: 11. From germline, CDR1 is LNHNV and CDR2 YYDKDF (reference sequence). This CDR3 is CATSISAGTGVYEQYF. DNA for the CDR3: TGTGCCACCAGCATAAGCGCCGGGACAGGAGTCTACGAGCAGTACTTC. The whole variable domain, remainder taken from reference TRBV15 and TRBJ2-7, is DAMVIQNPRYQVTQFGKPVTLSCSQTLNHNVMYWYQQKSSQAPKLLFHYYDKDFNNEADTPDNFQSRRPNTSFCFLDIRSPGLGDTAMYLCATSISAGTGVYEQYFGPGTRLTVT.

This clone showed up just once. CDR3 sequence (DNA): TGTGCCAGCAGCTTATCAGGGGCGCTGAATGAGCAGTTCTTC. This codes for CASSLSGALNEQFF. J is TRBJ2-1 and V is TRBV7-8; maybe TRBD1 (6 bases). The CDR3 is made up of 14 amino acids. Germline CDR1 SGHVS, CDR2 FQNEAQ. V was pared by 2 bases and J by 7 bases, with 12 bases between. The full variable domain, its missing parts supplied by reference TRBV7-8 and TRBJ2-1, is GAGVSQSPRYKVAKRGQDVALRCDPISGHVSLFWYQQALGQGPEFLTYFQNEAQLDKSGLPSDRFFAERPEGSVSTLKIQRTQQEDSAVYLCASSLSGALNEQFFGPGTRLTVL.

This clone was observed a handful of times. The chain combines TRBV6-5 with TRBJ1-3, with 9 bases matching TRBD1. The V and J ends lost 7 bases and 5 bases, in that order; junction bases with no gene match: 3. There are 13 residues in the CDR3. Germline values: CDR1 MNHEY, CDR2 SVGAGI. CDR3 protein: CASTTGGRNTIYF. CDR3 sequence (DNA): TGTGCCAGCACTACAGGGGGCAGAAACACCATATATTTT.

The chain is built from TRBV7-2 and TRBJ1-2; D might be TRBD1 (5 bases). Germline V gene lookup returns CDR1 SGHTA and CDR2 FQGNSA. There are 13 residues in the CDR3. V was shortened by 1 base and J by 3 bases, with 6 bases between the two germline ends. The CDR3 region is CASSLGGDYGYTF. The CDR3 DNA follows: TGTGCCAGCAGCTTAGGGGGGGACTATGGCTACACCTTC.

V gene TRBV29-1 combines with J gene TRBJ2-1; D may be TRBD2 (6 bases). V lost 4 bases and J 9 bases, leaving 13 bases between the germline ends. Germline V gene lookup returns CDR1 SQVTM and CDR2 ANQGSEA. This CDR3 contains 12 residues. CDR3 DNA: TGCAGCGTTGCGCGGGGTCTGACTGAGCAGTTCTTC. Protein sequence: CSVARGLTEQFF.

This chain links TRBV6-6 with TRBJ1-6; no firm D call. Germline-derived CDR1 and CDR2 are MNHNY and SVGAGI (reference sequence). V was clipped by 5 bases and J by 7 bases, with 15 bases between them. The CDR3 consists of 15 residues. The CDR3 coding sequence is TGTGCCAGCAGTATAGCCCACCGAGAGAATTCACCCCTCCACTTT. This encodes CASSIAHRENSPLHF.

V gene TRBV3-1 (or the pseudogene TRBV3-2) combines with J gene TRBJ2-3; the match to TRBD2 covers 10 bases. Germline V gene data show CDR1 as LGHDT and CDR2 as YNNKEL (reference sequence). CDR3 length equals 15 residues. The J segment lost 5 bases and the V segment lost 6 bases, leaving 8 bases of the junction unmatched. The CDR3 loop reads CASRTSGETGDTQYF. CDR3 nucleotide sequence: TGTGCCAGCAGAACTAGCGGGGAGACGGGAGATACGCAGTATTTT.

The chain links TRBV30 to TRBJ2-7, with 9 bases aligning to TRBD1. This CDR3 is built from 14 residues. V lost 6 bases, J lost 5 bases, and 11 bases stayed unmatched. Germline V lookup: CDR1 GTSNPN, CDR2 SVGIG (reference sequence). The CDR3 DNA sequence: TGTGCCTGCCGAACACAGGGGGCTGTAGACGAGCAGTACTTC. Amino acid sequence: CACRTQGAVDEQYF. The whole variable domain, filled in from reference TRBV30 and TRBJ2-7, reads SQTIHQWPATLVQPVGSPLSLECTVEGTSNPNLYWYRQAAGRGLQLLFYSVGIGQISSEVPQNLSASRPQDRQFILSSKKLLLSDSGFYLCACRTQGAVDEQYFGPGTRLTVT.

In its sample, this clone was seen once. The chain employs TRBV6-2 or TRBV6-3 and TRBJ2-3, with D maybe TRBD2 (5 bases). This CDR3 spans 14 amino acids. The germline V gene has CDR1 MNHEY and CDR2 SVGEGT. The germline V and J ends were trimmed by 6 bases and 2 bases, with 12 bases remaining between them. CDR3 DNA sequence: TGTGCCAGCAGCTCTACTAGAACCACAGATACGCAGTATTTT. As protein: CASSSTRTTDTQYF.

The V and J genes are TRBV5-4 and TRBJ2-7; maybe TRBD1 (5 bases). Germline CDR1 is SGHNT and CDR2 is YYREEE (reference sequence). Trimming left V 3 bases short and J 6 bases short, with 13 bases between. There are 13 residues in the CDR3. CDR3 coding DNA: TGTGCCAGCAGCTCCAGACAGCTTGGCGAGCAGTACTTC. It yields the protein CASSSRQLGEQYF.

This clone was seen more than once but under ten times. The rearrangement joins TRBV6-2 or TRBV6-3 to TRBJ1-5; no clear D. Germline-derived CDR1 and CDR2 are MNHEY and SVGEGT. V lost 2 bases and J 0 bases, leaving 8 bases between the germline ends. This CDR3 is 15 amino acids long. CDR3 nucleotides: TGTGCCAGCAGTTACGAGGGTTATAGCAATCAGCCCCAGCATTTT. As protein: CASSYEGYSNQPQHF.

The CDR3 sequence: CASSLETGGYNEQFF. The DNA for the CDR3 is TGTGCCAGCAGCTTAGAAACGGGGGGCTACAATGAGCAGTTCTTC. The chain uses TRBV7-9 and TRBJ2-1; 7 nucleotides agree with TRBD2. This CDR3 comprises 15 residues. The germline V gene has CDR1 SEHNR and CDR2 FQNEAQ (reference sequence). V gave up 1 base and J gave up 3 bases; unmatched junction bases: 3.

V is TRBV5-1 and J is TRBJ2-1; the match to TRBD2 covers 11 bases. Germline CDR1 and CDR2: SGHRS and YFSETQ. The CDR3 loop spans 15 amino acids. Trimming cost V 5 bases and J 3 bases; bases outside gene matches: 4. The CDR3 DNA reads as TGCGCCAGCAGGGCCGGACTAGCGGGCTACAATGAGCAGTTCTTC. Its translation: CASRAGLAGYNEQFF.

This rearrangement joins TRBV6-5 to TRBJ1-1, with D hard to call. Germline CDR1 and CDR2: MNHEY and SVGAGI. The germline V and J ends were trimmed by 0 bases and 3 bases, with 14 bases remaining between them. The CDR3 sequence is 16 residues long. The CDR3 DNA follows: TGTGCCAGCAGTTACTCTACTGGACGGGAATACACTGAAGCTTTCTTT. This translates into CASSYSTGREYTEAFF.

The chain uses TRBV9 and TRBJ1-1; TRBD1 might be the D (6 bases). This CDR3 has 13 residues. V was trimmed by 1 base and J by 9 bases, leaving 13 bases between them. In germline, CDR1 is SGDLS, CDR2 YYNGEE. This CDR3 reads CASSVSPGDKAFF. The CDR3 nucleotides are TGTGCCAGCAGCGTATCTCCAGGGGATAAAGCTTTCTTT.

The CDR3 sequence: CASSTDRVETDTQYF. In DNA, the CDR3 is TGTGCCAGCAGCACCGACAGGGTTGAGACAGATACGCAGTATTTT. The gene calls are TRBV11-2 and TRBJ2-3; 7 bases match TRBD1. With 5 bases clipped from V and 3 bases from J, the junction kept 8 bases outside the gene matches. This CDR3 contains 15 residues. Per germline, CDR1 SGHAT and CDR2 FQNNGV.